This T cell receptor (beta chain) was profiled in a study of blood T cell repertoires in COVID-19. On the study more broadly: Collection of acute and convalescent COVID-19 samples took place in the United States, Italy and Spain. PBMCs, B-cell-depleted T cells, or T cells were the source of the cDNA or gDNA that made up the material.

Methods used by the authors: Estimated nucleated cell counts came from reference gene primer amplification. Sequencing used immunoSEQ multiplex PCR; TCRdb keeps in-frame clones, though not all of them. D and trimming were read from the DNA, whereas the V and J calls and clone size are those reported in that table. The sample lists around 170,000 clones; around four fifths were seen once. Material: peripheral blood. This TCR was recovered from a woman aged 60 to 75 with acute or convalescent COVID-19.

CDR3 residues: CASSLGTGNLGYTF. The CDR3 bases are TGCGCCAGCAGCTTGGGGACAGGTAACCTAGGCTACACCTTC. The chain has TRBV5-1 and TRBJ1-2; 7 bases map to TRBD1. This CDR3 is 14 amino acids long. The germline gives CDR1 SGHRS, CDR2 YFSETQ. Unmatched junction bases numbered 7, after V lost 0 bases and J lost 8 bases.